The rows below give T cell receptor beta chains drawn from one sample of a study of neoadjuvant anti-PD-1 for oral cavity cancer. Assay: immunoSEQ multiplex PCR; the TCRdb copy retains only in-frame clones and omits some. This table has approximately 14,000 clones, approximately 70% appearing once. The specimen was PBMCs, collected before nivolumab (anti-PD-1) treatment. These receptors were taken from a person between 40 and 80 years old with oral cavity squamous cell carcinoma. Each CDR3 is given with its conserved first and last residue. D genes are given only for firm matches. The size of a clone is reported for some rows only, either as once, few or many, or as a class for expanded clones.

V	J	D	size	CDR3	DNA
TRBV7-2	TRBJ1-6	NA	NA	CASSLEGRGRGGLHF	TGTGCCAGCAGCTTAGAAGGTCGGGGCCGAGGGGGCCTCCACTTT
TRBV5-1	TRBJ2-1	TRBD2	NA	CASSLLSSGGSPNNEQFF	TGCGCCAGCAGCTTATTAAGTAGCGGGGGGTCCCCAAACAATGAGCAGTTCTTC
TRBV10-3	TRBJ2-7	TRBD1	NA	CAIKRTGSSYEQYF	TGTGCCATCAAAAGGACAGGTAGCTCCTACGAGCAGTACTTC
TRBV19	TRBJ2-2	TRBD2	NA	CATTRLGTSGANTGELFF	TGTGCCACCACAAGGTTGGGGACTAGCGGGGCGAACACCGGGGAGCTGTTTTTT
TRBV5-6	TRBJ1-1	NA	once	CASSQGGTEAFF	TGTGCCAGCAGTCAAGGGGGGACTGAAGCTTTCTTT
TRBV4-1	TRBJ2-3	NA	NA	CASKKGQFTDTQYF	TGCGCCAGTAAAAAAGGACAGTTCACAGATACGCAGTATTTT
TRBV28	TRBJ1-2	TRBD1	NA	CASSSIGQGRNYGYTF	TGTGCCAGCAGTTCTATCGGACAGGGGCGAAACTATGGCTACACCTTC
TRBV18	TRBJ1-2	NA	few	CASSPPQGIGYGYTF	TGTGCCAGCTCACCACCACAGGGAATCGGCTATGGCTACACCTTC
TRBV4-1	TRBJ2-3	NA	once	CASRPGAGGWSTDTQYF	TGCGCCAGCAGGCCGGGGGCCGGCGGGTGGAGCACAGATACGCAGTATTTT
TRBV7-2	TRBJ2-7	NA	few	CASSPLSGYEQYF	TGTGCCAGCAGCCCTTTGTCGGGGTACGAGCAGTACTTC
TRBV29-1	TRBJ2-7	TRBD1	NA	CSVGKGRRRTGAYEQYF	TGCAGCGTTGGAAAGGGAAGACGAAGGACAGGGGCCTACGAGCAGTACTTC
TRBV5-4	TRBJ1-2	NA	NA	CASSLDGVGQPNYGYTF	TGTGCCAGCAGCTTGGATGGGGTGGGCCAACCCAACTATGGCTACACCTTC
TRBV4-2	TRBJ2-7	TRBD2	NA	CASSQVGTSGAYEQYF	TGTGCCAGCAGCCAAGTTGGGACTAGCGGGGCTTACGAGCAGTACTTC
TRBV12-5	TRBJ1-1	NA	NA	CASGLDVTTEAFF	TGTGCTAGTGGTTTGGACGTCACCACTGAAGCTTTCTTT
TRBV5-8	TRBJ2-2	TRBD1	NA	CASSLLEGADTGELFF	TGTGCCAGCAGCTTGTTAGAGGGGGCGGACACCGGGGAGCTGTTTTTT
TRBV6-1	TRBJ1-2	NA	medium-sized	CASSSGQYGYTF	TGTGCCAGCTCTTCAGGACAGTATGGCTACACCTTC
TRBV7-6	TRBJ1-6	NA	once	CASSLVVCWDSSYNSPLHF	TGTGCCAGCAGCTTAGTCGTCTGTTGGGATAGCTCCTATAATTCACCCCTCCACTTT
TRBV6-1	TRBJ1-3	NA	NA	CASTPGADSGNTIYF	TGTGCCAGCACCCCGGGGGCCGACTCTGGAAACACCATATATTTT
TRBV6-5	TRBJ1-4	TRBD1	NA	CASSYGDRGHEKLFF	TGTGCCAGCAGTTACGGGGACAGGGGGCATGAAAAACTGTTTTTT
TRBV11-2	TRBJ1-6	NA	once	CASSLTSLRAHYNSPLHF	TGTGCCAGCAGCTTAACTTCCCTCCGTGCTCATTATAATTCACCCCTCCACTTT
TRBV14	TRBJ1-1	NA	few	CASSQDTGGFGTEAFF	TGTGCCAGCAGCCAAGACACCGGGGGCTTTGGCACTGAAGCTTTCTTT
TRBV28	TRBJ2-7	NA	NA	CASSLQGSQAPEQYF	TGTGCCAGCAGTTTACAGGGAAGCCAGGCGCCCGAGCAGTACTTC
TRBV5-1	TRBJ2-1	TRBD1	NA	CASSRDRIFSYNEQFF	TGCGCCAGCAGCCGGGACAGAATATTCTCCTACAATGAGCAGTTCTTC
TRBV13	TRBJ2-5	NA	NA	CASSSLTGSVETQYF	TGTGCCAGCAGCTCCCTCACAGGGTCCGTAGAGACCCAGTACTTC
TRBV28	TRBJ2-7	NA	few	CASRSQQAREQYF	TGTGCCAGCAGATCCCAACAAGCTCGCGAGCAGTACTTC
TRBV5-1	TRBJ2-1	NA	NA	CASSLGLGGTKPNEQFF	TGCGCCAGCAGCTTGGGTTTAGGTGGGACAAAACCTAATGAGCAGTTCTTC
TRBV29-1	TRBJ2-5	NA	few	CSVGLNYYGQKQETQYF	TGCAGCGTTGGGCTAAACTACTATGGACAGAAGCAAGAGACCCAGTACTTC
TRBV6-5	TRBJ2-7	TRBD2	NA	CASSYIAGVYEQYF	TGTGCCAGCAGTTACATAGCGGGAGTCTACGAGCAGTACTTC
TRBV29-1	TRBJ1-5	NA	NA	CSIRMGSLDQPQHF	TGCAGCATACGAATGGGGTCCTTGGATCAGCCCCAGCATTTT
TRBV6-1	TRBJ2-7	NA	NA	CASRTWTIPYEQYF	TGTGCCAGCAGAACCTGGACTATCCCCTACGAGCAGTACTTC
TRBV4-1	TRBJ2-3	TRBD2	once	CASSRLRGETQYF	TGCGCCAGCAGCCGCTTGCGGGGGGAGACGCAGTATTTT
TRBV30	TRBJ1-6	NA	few	CAWGSSYNSPLHF	TGTGCCTGGGGAAGCTCCTATAATTCACCCCTCCACTTT
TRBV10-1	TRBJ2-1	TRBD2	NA	CASSAGTSGRGEQFF	TGCGCCAGCAGCGCCGGGACTAGCGGGAGGGGAGAGCAGTTCTTC
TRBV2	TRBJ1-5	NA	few	CASSTDYQPQHF	TGTGCCAGCAGTACGGATTATCAGCCCCAGCATTTT
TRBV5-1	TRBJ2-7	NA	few	CASSLAAGSHYEQYF	TGCGCCAGCAGCTTGGCCGCGGGCAGCCACTACGAGCAGTACTTC